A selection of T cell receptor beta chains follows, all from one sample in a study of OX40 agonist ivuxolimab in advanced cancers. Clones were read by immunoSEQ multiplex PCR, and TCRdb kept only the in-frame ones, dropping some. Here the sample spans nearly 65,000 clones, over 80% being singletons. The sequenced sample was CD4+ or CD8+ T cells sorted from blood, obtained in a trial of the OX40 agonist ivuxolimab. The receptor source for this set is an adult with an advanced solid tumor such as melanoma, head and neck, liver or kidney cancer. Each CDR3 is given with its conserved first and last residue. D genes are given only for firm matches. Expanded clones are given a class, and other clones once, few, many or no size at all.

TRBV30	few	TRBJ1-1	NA	TGTGCCTGGAGTGTGAGCCCGGGGCAGGAAGCTTTCTTT	CAWSVSPGQEAFF
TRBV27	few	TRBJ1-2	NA	TGTGCCAGCAGTTTCGGTCCCCGCTATGGCTACACCTTC	CASSFGPRYGYTF
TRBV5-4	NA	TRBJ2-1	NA	TGTGCCAGCTGCTTCGACATCTACAATGAGCAGTTCTTC	CASCFDIYNEQFF
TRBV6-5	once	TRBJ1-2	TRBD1	TGTGCCAGCAGTTACCAGGGGGGGCATAACTATGGCTACACCTTC	CASSYQGGHNYGYTF
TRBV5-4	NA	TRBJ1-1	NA	TGTGCCAGCAGCTTGTTTCGGGGGATGAACACTGAAGCTTTCTTT	CASSLFRGMNTEAFF
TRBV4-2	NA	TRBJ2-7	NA	TGTGCCAGCAGCCACAACCCGGAATTAAACCTCGCTGGGGAGCAGTACTTC	CASSHNPELNLAGEQYF
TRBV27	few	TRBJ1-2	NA	TGTGCCAGCACCTCGTGGGGGGAGCGAGCTAACTATGGCTACACCTTC	CASTSWGERANYGYTF
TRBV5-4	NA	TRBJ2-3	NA	TGTGCCAGCAGCTTGGCAGGGGATACAGATACGCAGTATTTT	CASSLAGDTDTQYF
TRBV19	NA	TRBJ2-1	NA	TGTGCCAGTAGTATAGTGGGCTTCTCCTACAATGAGCAGTTCTTC	CASSIVGFSYNEQFF
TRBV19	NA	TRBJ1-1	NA	TGTGCCAGTAGTATCAGCCTCAACACTGAAGCTTTCTTT	CASSISLNTEAFF
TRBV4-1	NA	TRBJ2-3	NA	TGCGCCAGCAGCCAAGCGGGCGGGACGGGGACAGATACGCAGTATTTT	CASSQAGGTGTDTQYF
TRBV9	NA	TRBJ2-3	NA	TGTGCCAGCAGCGTAGAATGGCGGGGGCCTAGCACAGATACGCAGTATTTT	CASSVEWRGPSTDTQYF
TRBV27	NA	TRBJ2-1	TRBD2	TGTGCCAGCACCCGGGCCCTAGCGGGAGTGGGGTACAATGAGCAGTTCTTC	CASTRALAGVGYNEQFF
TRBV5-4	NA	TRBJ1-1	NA	TGTGCCAGCAGCTTGGGGGCGGGGGAGACTGAAGCTTTCTTT	CASSLGAGETEAFF
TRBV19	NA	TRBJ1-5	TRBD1	TGTGCCAGTAGCAGGACAGGGGAGAACAATCAGCCCCAGCATTTT	CASSRTGENNQPQHF
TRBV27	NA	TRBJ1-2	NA	TGTGCCAGCAGTTTATTTGCTTCAGGGGTGAACTATGGCTACACCTTC	CASSLFASGVNYGYTF
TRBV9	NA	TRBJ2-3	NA	TGTGCCAGCAGCGTAGGAGGTAGCTCAGATACGCAGTATTTT	CASSVGGSSDTQYF
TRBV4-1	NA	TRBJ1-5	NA	TGCGCCAGCAGCCAAAACATGGGAAGGGGCGCGCCCCAGCATTTT	CASSQNMGRGAPQHF
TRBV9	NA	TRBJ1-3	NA	TGTGCCAGCAGCGTATTTGGGGGCCCTGGAAACACCATATATTTT	CASSVFGGPGNTIYF
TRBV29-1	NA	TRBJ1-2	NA	TGCAGCGGCCTATTCCGAGGGGCACCCTATGGCTACACCTTC	CSGLFRGAPYGYTF
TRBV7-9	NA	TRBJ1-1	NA	TGTGCCAGCAGTGGCCTGGGCAGTATGAACACTGAAGCTTTCTTT	CASSGLGSMNTEAFF
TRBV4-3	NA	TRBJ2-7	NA	TGCGCCAGCAGCCAAGCCCTGGGGGACACATCCTACGAGCAGTACTTC	CASSQALGDTSYEQYF
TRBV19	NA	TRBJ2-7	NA	TGTGCCAGTAGTATATGGGGGGATAACTACGAGCAGTACTTC	CASSIWGDNYEQYF
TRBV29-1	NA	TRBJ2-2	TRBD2	TGCAGTGTAGCGGGAGGGCCGAACACCGGGGAGCTGTTTTTT	CSVAGGPNTGELFF
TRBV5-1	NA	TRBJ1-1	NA	TGCGCCAGCAGCTTGGGGCTGAACACTGAAGCTTTCTTT	CASSLGLNTEAFF
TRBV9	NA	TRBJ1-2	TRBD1	TGTGCCAGCAGCGGGGACAGGGGGAACTATGGCTACACCTTC	CASSGDRGNYGYTF
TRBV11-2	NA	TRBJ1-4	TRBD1	TGTGCCAGCAGCTGCGACAGGGGGAAAGAAGCGTGTAGTCATGAAAAACTGTTTTTT	CASSCDRGKEACSHEKLFF
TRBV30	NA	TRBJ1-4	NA	TGTGCCTGGAGTGTTAAGTCAACTAATGAAAAACTGTTTTTT	CAWSVKSTNEKLFF
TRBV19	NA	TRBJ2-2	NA	TGTGCCAGTATCTCCGGGGAGCTGTTTTTT	CASISGELFF
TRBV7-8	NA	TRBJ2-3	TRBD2	TGTGCCAGCAGCTTAGCTATGACACGCGGGAGTAGGTCAGATACGCAGTATTTT	CASSLAMTRGSRSDTQYF
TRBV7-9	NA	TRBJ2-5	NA	TGTGCCAGCAGCTTTTTACCACGAGACAGCTTAACGGAGACCCAGTACTTC	CASSFLPRDSLTETQYF
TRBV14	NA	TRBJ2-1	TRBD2	TGTGCCAGCAGCCAAGCATGGCTAGCGGGGAGCTCCTACAATGAGCAGTTCTTC	CASSQAWLAGSSYNEQFF
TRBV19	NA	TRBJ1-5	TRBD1	TGTGCCAGTAGTATCGTTTGGGACAGAAGCAATCAGCCCCAGCATTTT	CASSIVWDRSNQPQHF
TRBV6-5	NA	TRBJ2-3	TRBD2	TGTGCCACAGCCCTAGCGGGAGCAAGGGATACGCAGTATTTT	CATALAGARDTQYF
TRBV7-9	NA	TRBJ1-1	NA	TGTGCCAGCAGCCCCCCCCAGGCAGTTTTGTCGGACACTGAAGCTTTCTTT	CASSPPQAVLSDTEAFF
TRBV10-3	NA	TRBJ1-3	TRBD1	TGTGCCATCAGACTTGACAGGGACTCTGGAAACACCATATATTTT	CAIRLDRDSGNTIYF
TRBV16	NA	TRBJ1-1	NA	TGTGCCAGCAGTCTCACCGGGCGTTTGGGCACTGAAGCTTTCTTT	CASSLTGRLGTEAFF
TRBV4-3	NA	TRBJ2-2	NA	TGCGCCAGCAGCCAAACCGGATTATACAGCGAAAACACCGGGGAGCTGTTTTTT	CASSQTGLYSENTGELFF
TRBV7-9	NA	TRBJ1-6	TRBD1	TGTGCCAGCAGCTTGGACAGGGGGCTTAATTCACCCCTCCACTTT	CASSLDRGLNSPLHF
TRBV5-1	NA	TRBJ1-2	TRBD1	TGCGCCAGCAGCTTAACCGGGACAGGGGATACGAACTATGGCTACACCTTC	CASSLTGTGDTNYGYTF
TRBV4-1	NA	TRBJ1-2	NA	TGCGCCAGCAGCCTTAGACAGTCTTCGTATGGCTACACCTTC	CASSLRQSSYGYTF
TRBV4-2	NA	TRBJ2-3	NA	TGTGCCAGCAGCCAAGGGACGGAGGGATGGACAGATACGCAGTATTTT	CASSQGTEGWTDTQYF
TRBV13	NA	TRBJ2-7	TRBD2	TGTGCCAGCAGCTTAGTGTCGGCGGGAGGGCCTCTCGAGCAGTACTTC	CASSLVSAGGPLEQYF
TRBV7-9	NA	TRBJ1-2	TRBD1	TGTGCCAGCAGCTCCATGGACAGGGGGCTCTATGGCTACACCTTC	CASSSMDRGLYGYTF
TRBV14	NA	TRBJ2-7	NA	TGTGCCAGCAGCCAAGGGGATGTCTACGAGCAGTACTTC	CASSQGDVYEQYF
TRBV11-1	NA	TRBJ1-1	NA	TGTGCCAGCAGCTCCTTCCCTTTCGAGAACACTGAAGCTTTCTTT	CASSSFPFENTEAFF
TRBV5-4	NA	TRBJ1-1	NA	TGTGCCAGCAGCTTGGCGTGGGGTAGCACTGAAGCTTTCTTT	CASSLAWGSTEAFF
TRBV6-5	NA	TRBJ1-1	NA	TGTGCCAGCCGGGCCGGGCGGAACACTGAAGCTTTCTTT	CASRAGRNTEAFF
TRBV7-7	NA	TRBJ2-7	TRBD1	TGTGCTAGCAGCTTAGGGACAGGTCCCTACGAGCAGTACTTC	CASSLGTGPYEQYF
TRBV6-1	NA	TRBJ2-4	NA	TGTGCCTCCCTTCCCTCGGGGCGGGTCATTCAGTACTTC	CASLPSGRVIQYF
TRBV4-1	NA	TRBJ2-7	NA	TGCGCCAGCAGCCAAGATTGGGTGGGGTATTACGAGCAGTACTTC	CASSQDWVGYYEQYF
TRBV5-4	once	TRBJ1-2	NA	TGTGCCAGCAGCTCGGACCGACAGGAAGCTTTTCATGGCTACACCTTC	CASSSDRQEAFHGYTF
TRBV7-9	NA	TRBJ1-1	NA	TGTGCCAGCAGCCCCGGGTGGGGGAGCACTGAAGCTTTCTTT	CASSPGWGSTEAFF
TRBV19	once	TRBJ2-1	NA	TGTGCCAGTAGTATAGCCAGTGCTTACAATGAGCAGTTCTTC	CASSIASAYNEQFF
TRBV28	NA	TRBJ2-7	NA	TGTGCCAGCAGTTTAGGCAAATCCTACGAGCAGTACTTC	CASSLGKSYEQYF
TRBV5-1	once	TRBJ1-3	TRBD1	TGCGCCAGCAGCCTATGGACAGGGAGGGGAAACACCATATATTTT	CASSLWTGRGNTIYF
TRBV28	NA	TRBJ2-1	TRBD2	TGTGCCAGCAGTTTAGGTGTATTAGGCCCAGCGGGGGATGAGCAGTTCTTC	CASSLGVLGPAGDEQFF